One and the same sample provided the 15 T cell receptor beta chains below, sequenced in a study of OX40 agonist ivuxolimab in advanced cancers. Libraries were prepared by immunoSEQ multiplex PCR; TCRdb keeps only in-frame clonotypes and omits some of them. The sample shows more than 20,000 clones, 85% of them seen only once. Sequenced material: CD4+ or CD8+ T cells sorted from blood, taken in a trial of the OX40 agonist ivuxolimab. The source is an adult with an advanced solid tumor such as melanoma, head and neck, liver or kidney cancer.

V gene TRBV5-8 combines with J gene TRBJ2-1; a possible D gene is TRBD2 (5 bases). The CDR3 runs to 13 residues. Trimming shortened V by 4 bases and J by 8 bases, and 13 bases separated the two germline ends. Germline CDR1 is SGHTS and CDR2 is YDEGEE. CDR3 sequence (DNA): TGTGCCAGCAGCGGACTGGTTTTGGATGAGCAGTTCTTC. Its protein is CASSGLVLDEQFF.

CDR3 nucleotides: TGCGCCAGCAGTGATGGGGAAAACACCGGGGAGCTGTTTTTT. Protein product: CASSDGENTGELFF. The rearrangement joins TRBV10-1 to TRBJ2-2; D uncertain. The germline V and J ends were trimmed by 3 bases and 2 bases, with 7 bases remaining between them. Germline lookup yields CDR1 WNHNN and CDR2 SYGVQD (reference sequence). This CDR3 comprises 14 residues.

The chain couples TRBV6-1 to TRBJ1-4, with TRBD1 matching 9 bases. The CDR3 runs 15 residues. Germline V gives CDR1 MNHNS, CDR2 SASEGT. The junction had 6 bases not matched to a gene; V was cut back by 6 bases and J by 4 bases. As DNA, the CDR3 is TGTGCCAGCAGCGTACAGGGGGCTCTTAATGAAAAACTGTTTTTT. Amino acids: CASSVQGALNEKLFF.

The chain combines TRBV9 with TRBJ2-2, with a weak D call TRBD1 (5 bases). The CDR3 extends over 13 amino acids. CDR1 SGDLS and CDR2 YYNGEE come from the germline V gene. Between the trimmed V and J ends, which lost 3 bases and 4 bases, there was a span of 7 bases. The CDR3 loop is CASSDRSTGELFF. The CDR3 DNA sequence: TGTGCCAGCAGCGACAGGAGCACCGGGGAGCTGTTTTTT.

This chain links TRBV7-9 with TRBJ2-2; D uncertain. V gave up 4 bases and J gave up 4 bases, with 7 bases separating them. CDR1 SEHNR and CDR2 FQNEAQ come from the germline V gene (reference sequence). The CDR3 covers 13 residues. This CDR3 reads CASSSSITGELFF. CDR3 nucleotides: TGTGCCAGCAGCTCGAGTATCACCGGGGAGCTGTTTTTT.

The CDR3 protein is CASSQDVGRGPYGYTF. The CDR3 bases are TGTGCCAGCAGCCAAGATGTCGGCAGGGGACCCTATGGCTACACCTTC. The rearrangement uses TRBV5-5 and TRBJ1-2, with D tentatively TRBD1 (6 bases). The germline V gene encodes CDR1 SGHKS and CDR2 YYEKEE (reference sequence). CDR3 size: 16 residues. V was shortened by 4 bases and J by 4 bases, with 20 bases between the two germline ends.

The J gene is TRBJ2-5, the V gene TRBV7-2; 7 bases fit TRBD1. With V trimmed by 6 bases and J by 2 bases, 6 bases remained unmatched. CDR1 is SGHTA and CDR2 is FQGNSA in the germline V gene. The CDR3 totals 14 residues. Here the CDR3 DNA reads TGTGCCAGCAGTTCGGGACAGTATCAAGAGACCCAGTACTTC. Protein: CASSSGQYQETQYF.

J is TRBJ2-5 and V is TRBV28; the match to TRBD1 covers 9 bases. J gave up 5 bases and V 6 bases, and 13 bases lay outside the gene matches. The CDR3 is 16 residues long. Per germline, CDR1 MDHEN and CDR2 SYDVKM. The CDR3 bases are TGTGCCAGCAGGGAAACCCCCACAGGGGGCGAGGAGACCCAGTACTTC. Amino acids: CASRETPTGGEETQYF.

The chain links TRBV4-1 to TRBJ2-7; tentative D call: TRBD1 (6 bases). This CDR3 region has 13 residues. The germline gives CDR1 MGHRA, CDR2 YSYEKL. The V end was cut by 1 base, the J end by 5 bases, with 9 bases between. As DNA, the CDR3 is TGCGCCAGCAGCCAAGGGCCAGGGGACGAGCAGTACTTC. Amino acid sequence: CASSQGPGDEQYF.

This sequence joins TRBV7-9 and TRBJ1-1; 8 bases map to TRBD1. The germline CDR1 and CDR2 sequences are SEHNR and FQNEAQ (reference sequence). V gave up 7 bases and J gave up 3 bases; unmatched junction bases: 7. This CDR3 region has 14 residues. The CDR3, as DNA: TGTGCCAGCATCGGGACAGGCCTCGACACTGAAGCTTTCTTT. Amino acid sequence: CASIGTGLDTEAFF.

This clone is a singleton in its sample. The V gene is TRBV2, the J gene TRBJ2-7; D is perhaps TRBD1 or TRBD2 (7 bases each). Germline CDR1 SNHLY, CDR2 FYNNEI. V lost 1 base and J 3 bases, leaving 13 bases between the germline ends. The CDR3 totals 15 residues. CDR3 sequence reads: CASSEGGGQFYEQYF. CDR3 coding DNA: TGTGCCAGCAGTGAAGGGGGGGGACAGTTCTACGAGCAGTACTTC.

V gene TRBV27 combines with J gene TRBJ1-5; D is possibly TRBD1 (5 bases). V gave up 2 bases and J gave up 1 base, with 18 bases separating them. CDR3 length: 18 residues. In germline, CDR1 is MNHEY, CDR2 SMNVEV (reference sequence). CDR3 DNA sequence: TGTGCCAGCAGTTTAGCGGCAGGGTTGAGAAAAAGCAATCAGCCCCAGCATTTT. It codes for CASSLAAGLRKSNQPQHF.

This clone was detected once. One junction end does not reproduce the germline sequence, and a read error may be involved. V and J are TRBV6-5 and TRBJ1-3; D not certain. CDR3 length: 13 residues. Germline assignment: CDR1 MNHEY and CDR2 SVGAGI. CDR3 nucleotides: TGTGCCGGCAGTTACTCCCCCCCAGACACCATATATTTT. It encodes CAGSYSPPDTIYF.

This chain links TRBV2 with TRBJ2-7; D perhaps matches TRBD2 (5 bases). V dropped 3 bases and J dropped 3 bases, with 9 bases sitting between them. CDR1 is SNHLY, CDR2 FYNNEI, per germline. The CDR3 consists of 13 residues. CDR3 sequence: CASSEAGDYEQYF. The CDR3 DNA sequence: TGTGCCAGCAGTGAGGCCGGGGACTACGAGCAGTACTTC.

This clone was seen a few times. V and J are TRBV5-6 and TRBJ1-1; D unclear. Trimming shortened V by 4 bases and J by 7 bases, and 8 bases separated the two germline ends. CDR1 is SGHDT, CDR2 YYEEEE, per germline. The CDR3 contains 11 residues. The CDR3 spells CASSLAREAFF. The CDR3 DNA sequence: TGTGCCAGCAGCCTCGCCCGTGAAGCTTTCTTT.